Each of the 4 T cell receptor beta chains below was sequenced from the same sample in a study of technical replicates of blood from several donors. TCRdb keeps only in-frame clones here, not all; method: immunoSEQ multiplex PCR. The repertoire holds about 80,000 clones, with roughly 94% as singletons. Sequenced sample: T cells isolated from PBMCs. The receptor source for this set is a human donor in good health.

The chain carries TRBV14 and TRBJ2-1; 10 bases fit TRBD1. V was pared by 1 base and J by 8 bases, with 8 bases of the junction left unmatched. CDR3 length: 16 residues. Germline V gives CDR1 SGHDN, CDR2 FVKESK. Written as DNA, the CDR3 is TGTGCCAGCAGCCAAGTGTATAGGACAGGGGGGGATGAGCAGTTCTTC. This encodes CASSQVYRTGGDEQFF.

The chain employs TRBV9 and TRBJ2-5; tentatively, D is TRBD1 (5 bases). Germline CDR1 is SGDLS and CDR2 is YYNGEE. The V end lost 3 bases, the J end lost 5 bases, and 14 bases lay between the germline ends. This CDR3 comprises 14 residues. In DNA, the CDR3 is TGTGCCAGCAGCGGCCTTGGGGCAGCGGAGACCCAGTACTTC. It codes for CASSGLGAAETQYF.

The genes are TRBV5-6 and TRBJ1-1, with D tentatively TRBD1 (6 bases). The CDR3 extends over 14 amino acids. The V end lost 7 bases, the J end lost 5 bases, and 18 bases lay between the germline ends. Germline loops: CDR1 SGHDT, CDR2 YYEEEE. The CDR3 loop is CASGGGAGGTEAFF. The CDR3 bases are TGTGCCAGCGGCGGGGGGGCTGGAGGGACTGAAGCTTTCTTT. Filled out from reference TRBV5-6 and TRBJ1-1, the complete variable domain reads DAGVTQSPTHLIKTRGQQVTLRCSPKSGHDTVSWYQQALGQGPQFIFQYYEEEERQRGNFPDRFSGHQFPNYSSELNVNALLLGDSALYLCASGGGAGGTEAFFGQGTRLTVV.

The table lists this clone with a count of one. The chain recombines TRBV29-1 with TRBJ2-3, with 9 bases lining up with TRBD2. Per germline, CDR1 SQVTM and CDR2 ANQGSEA. V lost 4 bases and J lost 4; bases outside the gene matches: 3. This CDR3 spans 13 amino acids. The CDR3 DNA sequence: TGCAGCGTTGCTGGCGGGAGGGCAGATACGCAGTATTTT. This sequence encodes CSVAGGRADTQYF.